The next 11 T cell receptor beta chains were all read from a single sample in a study of cytomegalovirus exposure and HLA in healthy donors (dated by TCRdb to the late 2010s). Libraries were constructed by the immunoSEQ multiplex PCR assay. Entries here come from immuneACCESS through TCRdb and include only in-frame sequences with V and J called. Some clones fail to appear in such tables; in the studies checked, an unresolved V gene covers under half of the shortfall, and the cause of the remainder is unknown. The sample table holds about 71,000 clones, of which about 95% were seen once. Under 1.3% of the sample goes to the ten largest clones. Sequencing input: PBMCs. The source of these receptors is a woman in her late teens or twenties in good health and CMV-seronegative.

The chain joins TRBV7-9 to TRBJ1-1; TRBD1 matches 7 bases. CDR3 length: 12 residues. CDR1 and CDR2 from the germline V gene are SEHNR and FQNEAQ (reference sequence). V trimming: 5 bases; J trimming: 8 bases; junction bases outside the gene matches: 5. The CDR3 DNA reads TGTGCCAGCAGCATGACAGGGAGGGAAGCTTTCTTT. Translation: CASSMTGREAFF.

The J gene is TRBJ1-1, the V gene TRBV4-2, with D tentatively TRBD1 (6 bases). V lost 4 bases and J 10 bases, leaving 10 bases between the germline ends. Germline V gene lookup returns CDR1 LGHNA and CDR2 YNFKEQ. The CDR3 contains 11 residues. The CDR3 is CASSLGGVAFF. DNA for the CDR3: TGTGCCAGCAGCCTAGGGGGGGTAGCTTTCTTT.

The V and J genes are TRBV7-9 and TRBJ2-7, with TRBD1 matching 10 bases. The CDR3 is 17 amino acids. Germline assignment: CDR1 SEHNR and CDR2 FQNEAQ (reference sequence). With 6 bases clipped from V and 3 bases from J, the junction kept 14 bases outside the gene matches. The CDR3 loop reads CASSFPKAGTGDYEQYF. DNA of the CDR3: TGTGCCAGCAGTTTCCCGAAAGCGGGGACAGGGGACTACGAGCAGTACTTC.

This chain links TRBV11-2 with TRBJ2-7; 11 nucleotides agree with TRBD2. The CDR3 loop spans 15 amino acids. The germline CDR1 and CDR2 sequences are SGHAT and FQNNGV. The J segment lost 0 bases and the V segment lost 5 bases, leaving 3 bases of the junction unmatched. This CDR3 is CASSMGLADSYEQYF. CDR3 in DNA: TGTGCCAGCAGCATGGGACTAGCGGACTCCTACGAGCAGTACTTC.

V is TRBV11-2 and J is TRBJ1-1, with TRBD1 as a possible D gene (6 bases). Germline CDR1 is SGHAT and CDR2 is FQNNGV. The CDR3 has 16 amino acids. V was pared by 1 base and J by 0 bases, with 12 bases between. DNA for the CDR3: TGTGCCAGCAGCTTAGGCCCAGGGGCATTGAACACTGAAGCTTTCTTT. This encodes CASSLGPGALNTEAFF.

The gene calls are TRBV7-6 and TRBJ2-1; 9 nucleotides line up with TRBD1. Germline CDR1 reads SGHVS; CDR2 reads FNYEAQ. V shed 1 base, J shed 4 bases, and the junction held 8 bases outside the gene matches. CDR3 length equals 17 residues. The CDR3 DNA reads TGTGCCAGCAGCTTAGACAAAGACAGGGGGAAATACAATGAGCAGTTCTTC. This encodes CASSLDKDRGKYNEQFF. Full variable domain (rest looked up from reference TRBV7-6 and TRBJ2-1): GAGVSQSPRYKVTKRGQDVALRCDPISGHVSLYWYRQALGQGPEFLTYFNYEAQQDKSGLPNDRFSAERPEGSISTLTIQRTEQRDSAMYRCASSLDKDRGKYNEQFFGPGTRLTVL.

The chain's CDR3 is CASSSSGTGAYNEQFF. The CDR3 nucleotides are TGTGCCAGCAGCTCCTCCGGGACAGGGGCCTACAATGAGCAGTTCTTC. V is TRBV11-3 and J is TRBJ2-1; TRBD1 matches at 10 bases. Looked up from germline, CDR1 is SGHNT and CDR2 is YENEEA. V was pared by 4 bases and J by 2 bases, with 5 bases of the junction left unmatched. This CDR3 is built from 16 residues.

The genes are TRBV5-8 and TRBJ2-7, with TRBD2 matching 16 bases. Germline V gene lookup returns CDR1 SGHTS and CDR2 YDEGEE. Trimming removed 9 bases from V and 1 base from J; junction bases left unmatched: 10. This CDR3 contains 17 residues. CDR3 protein: CATPGTSGRALSYEQYF. In nucleotides, the CDR3 is TGTGCCACCCCAGGGACTAGCGGGAGGGCCCTGTCCTACGAGCAGTACTTC.

This clone came up once. The rearrangement links TRBV11-2 to TRBJ2-3; maybe TRBD2 (6 bases). This CDR3 has 15 residues. Trimming removed 4 bases at V and 1 base at J, with 12 bases between. The germline V gene encodes CDR1 SGHAT and CDR2 FQNNGV. The CDR3 DNA is TGTGCCAGCAGCTGGCCGGAGCGGGGCACAGATACGCAGTATTTT. Encoded protein: CASSWPERGTDTQYF.

The chain has TRBV6-1 and TRBJ2-7; D is unresolved. V was cut by 2 bases and J by 3 bases, with 11 bases left in between. This CDR3 spans 14 amino acids. Germline V gene lookup returns CDR1 MNHNS and CDR2 SASEGT. CDR3 nucleotides: TGTGCCAGCAGTGAACTAAACAGCTTCTACGAGCAGTACTTC. Protein product: CASSELNSFYEQYF.

The J gene is TRBJ2-1, the V gene TRBV18, with D unclear. V dropped 0 bases and J dropped 5 bases, with 5 bases sitting between them. The V gene's germline CDR1 is KGHSH and CDR2 LQKENI. The CDR3 has 13 residues. The CDR3 loop reads CASSPPGNNEQFF. CDR3 bases: TGTGCCAGCTCACCACCGGGCAACAATGAGCAGTTCTTC. Complete variable domain (other parts from reference TRBV18 and TRBJ2-1): NAGVMQNPRHLVRRRGQEARLRCSPMKGHSHVYWYRQLPEEGLKFMVYLQKENIIDESGMPKERFSAEFPKEGPSILRIQQVVRGDSAAYFCASSPPGNNEQFFGPGTRLTVL.